This T cell receptor (beta chain) was recovered during a study of T cell repertoires in cytomegalovirus infection (dated by TCRdb to about 2019). Study-wide context: Recently identified HLA-C-restricted CMV epitopes, whose presentation resists viral immunomodulation, were targeted by peptide stimulations together with well-studied HLA-B-restricted epitopes. Donor HLA type was relevant to the analysis, because carriage of CMV infection together with the matching HLA type was indicated by public TCR beta signatures. Study-wide conclusions, independent of this receptor: In both this cohort and an independent cohort of 350 or so donors, the cumulative frequency of public TCR beta family members distinguished carriers of CMV infection plus the relevant HLA type. The ex vivo response was dominated by HLA-C-restricted CMV-specific TCR beta clonotypes, and the single most frequent clonotype in two of eight donors was supplied by these HLA-C-restricted clonotypes.

The germline V gene (reference sequence) provides CDR1 MNHEY and CDR2 SMNVEV. At the junction V is shortened by 6 bases and J by 6 bases, with 20 bases in between. The CDR3 runs 15 residues from the cysteine to the phenylalanine. Of all the DNA, just the CDR3 is kept, 45 bases in frame from base 1. Notes on this clonotype: No antigen is known for it. No per-base quality is available; no much larger clone lies one base away.

The label giving this sample's treatment or condition can be read as: in vitro stimulation with specific CMV peptide epitopes to enrich CMV-specific T cells. These reads were obtained on an Illumina HiSeq 1500. Clones were called with MiXCR by TCRdb after fastp trimmed the public reads at Q25, and only in-frame beta chains were retained. CDR3 protein duplicates are merged, each entry listing the most common genes and DNA. Present in this sample are over 250,000 distinct CDR3 sequences, around 20% of which were seen just once. The ten biggest clones cover about 21% of the sample. This TCR was recovered from a human donor in good health (CMV status not recorded). Some clones in this sample may be carry-over from other donors' samples. Sample: cultured PBMCs, taken from culture after CMV antigen stimulation. The rearranged chain carries TRBV27 and TRBJ1-1, with an unclear D gene assignment. The nucleotide sequence reads TGTGCCAGCAGGGGTGTACAAGACTTGATTTCTGAAGCTTTCTTT. Its protein is CASRGVQDLISEAFF.